This T cell receptor (beta chain) was captured by sequencing in a study of OX40 agonist ivuxolimab in advanced cancers. A note on the overall study: Ivuxolimab, which targeted the costimulatory receptor OX40 (CD134), was an agonistic, fully human IgG2 monoclonal antibody. Intravenous ivuxolimab was administered to patients every 2 weeks at six dose levels: 0.01, 0.1, 0.3, 1.5, 3 and 10 mg/kg. Of the roughly 52 dose-escalation patients, hepatocellular carcinoma was present in approximately 20, melanoma in approximately 15, renal cell carcinoma in 9 and head and neck cancer in 9. In the dose-escalation cohort, around four fifths of patients were male, and the mean age was about 55 years, with a range of roughly 20 to 79. Patients were allowed to have had prior anti-PD-1, anti-PD-L1 or anti-CTLA-4 therapy, and approximately 40% of the dose-escalation patients had been treated with checkpoint inhibitors. Partial responses occurred in three dose-escalation patients: two with cutaneous melanoma and one with hepatocellular carcinoma. The purpose of peripheral TCRbeta sequencing was to test whether ivuxolimab changed TCR sequence diversity and led to clonal T-cell expansion. The paper reports the monotherapy dose-escalation portion (N of about 54 patients) of the phase I ivuxolimab trial.

Patients with autoimmune disease history or receiving systemic immunosuppression were excluded from the trial. In every dose cohort, peripheral blood was drawn for TCR sequencing at baseline, cycle 4 day 1, and cycle 7 day 1. Samples came from an open-label, multicenter, first-in-human phase I dose-escalation trial of ivuxolimab. Adults with locally advanced or metastatic melanoma, renal cell, hepatocellular, or head and neck squamous cell carcinoma were enrolled in the trial. Before TCR sequencing, CD4+ T cells and CD8+ T cells from peripheral blood were sorted into separate populations. Overall study results and their limits: At doses of 0.1 to 3.0 mg/kg, clonal expansion of both CD4+ and CD8+ T cells in blood was seen between baseline and week 6. After ivuxolimab, expanded clones were on average more numerous among CD8+ T cells than among CD4+ T cells. In the 0.1-3.0 mg/kg groups, partial responders were among the patients with the lowest normalized peripheral clonal expansion, particularly in CD8+ T cells. The antigen specificity of the clonally expanded peripheral T cells was not determined. Low levels of normalized T-cell clonal expansion were also shown by some nonresponding patients.

Its CDR3 holds 13 amino acids, cysteine through phenylalanine. Only the CDR3 DNA is retained, 39 bases long and in frame from the first base. After removal of 4 bases from V and 5 bases from J, the junction retains 5 bases not matched to a gene. CDR1 and CDR2 (SGHRS, YFSETQ) derive from the germline V gene. Points on this clone: Its target antigen remains unknown. The sample holds no much larger clone one base away, and base qualities are not on file.

Genomic DNA was extracted from sorted cells for sequencing of the TCRbeta CDR3 region. TCRbeta CDR3 regions were sequenced using the immunoSEQ Assay. TCRdb provides this immuneACCESS table in a form limited to in-frame rearrangements. Some clones are lacking; in checked studies, under half of them reflect an unresolved V gene, and why the rest are absent is not known. The sample table lists tens of thousands of clones, more than 85% of them with a count of one. About 2.4% of the sample goes to the ten largest clones. The receptor's source is an adult with an advanced solid tumor such as melanoma, head and neck, liver or kidney cancer. The chain links TRBV5-1 with TRBJ2-5; 7 bases in the junction line up with TRBD2. The sequences come from CD4+ or CD8+ T cells sorted from blood, collected in a trial of the OX40 agonist ivuxolimab. The CDR3 in this case is CASSGGSEETQYF. The nucleotide sequence reads as follows: TGCGCCAGCAGCGGCGGGAGTGAGGAGACCCAGTACTTC.